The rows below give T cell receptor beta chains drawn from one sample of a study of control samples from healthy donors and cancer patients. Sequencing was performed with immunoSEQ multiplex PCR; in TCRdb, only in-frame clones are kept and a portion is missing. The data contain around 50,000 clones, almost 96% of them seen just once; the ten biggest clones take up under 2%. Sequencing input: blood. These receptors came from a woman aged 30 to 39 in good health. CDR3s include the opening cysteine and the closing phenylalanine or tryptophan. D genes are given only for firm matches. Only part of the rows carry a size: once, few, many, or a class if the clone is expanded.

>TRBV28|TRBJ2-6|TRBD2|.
TGTGCCAGCAGTCCTACATGGGGGACTAGCGGAGAAACCAAAGAGAGCTCTGGGGCCAACGTCCTGACTTTC
CASSPTWGTSGETKESSGANVLTF
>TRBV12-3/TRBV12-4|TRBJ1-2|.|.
TGTGCCAGCAACCCCTCGCTGGGCTTTGGCTACACCTTC
CASNPSLGFGYTF
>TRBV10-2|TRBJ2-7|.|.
TGCGCCAGTACTCGGGGCAGCTCCTACGAGCAGTACTTC
CASTRGSSYEQYF
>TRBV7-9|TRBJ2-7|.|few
TGTGCCAGCAGCCCGCTCCACGAGCAGTACTTC
CASSPLHEQYF
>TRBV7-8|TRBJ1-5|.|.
TGTGCCAGCAGCTTAGGCAGGGTTAGCAATCAGCCCCAGCATTTT
CASSLGRVSNQPQHF
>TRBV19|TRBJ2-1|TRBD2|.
TGTGCCAGTAAGGTTGGGACTAGCGAGAACAATGAGCAGTTCTTC
CASKVGTSENNEQFF
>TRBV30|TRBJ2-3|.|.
TGTGCCTGGAGTGAGCTAGCGAGAGCTAGCACAGATACGCAGTATTTT
CAWSELARASTDTQYF
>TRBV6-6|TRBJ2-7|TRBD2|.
TGTGCCAGCAGCTCCCTAGCGGGAGTCGAGCAGTACTTC
CASSSLAGVEQYF
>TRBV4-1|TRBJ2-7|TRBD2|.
TGCGCCAGCAGCCAAGAGGCGGCTAGCGGGAGCTACGAGCAGTACTTC
CASSQEAASGSYEQYF
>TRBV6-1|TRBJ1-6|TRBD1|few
TGTGCCAGCAGTGAAACAGTACAGGGGTCCTATAATTCACCCCTCCACTTT
CASSETVQGSYNSPLHF
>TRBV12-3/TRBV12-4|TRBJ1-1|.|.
TGTGCCAGCAGTCCGGGGAGGAGACGGGTGTTT
CASSPGRRRVF
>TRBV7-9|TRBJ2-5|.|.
TGTGCCAGCAGCATTCTTGGTGGCCAAGAGACCCAGTACTTC
CASSILGGQETQYF
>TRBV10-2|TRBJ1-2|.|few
TGCGCCAGCAGTGAAAGGACAGACTATGGCTACACCTTC
CASSERTDYGYTF
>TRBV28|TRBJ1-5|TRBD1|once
TGTGCCAGCAGTCGCCCCGAGGGGGCGGCTCAGCCCCAGCATTTT
CASSRPEGAAQPQHF
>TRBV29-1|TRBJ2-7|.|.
TGCAGCATTCGGACGGGGACCTACGAGCAGTACTTC
CSIRTGTYEQYF
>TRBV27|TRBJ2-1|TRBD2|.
TGTGCCAGCAGTTTAAGGACTAGCGGAGGGTACAATGAGCAGTTCTTC
CASSLRTSGGYNEQFF
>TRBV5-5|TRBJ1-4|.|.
TGTGCCAGCAGCTTGGTTATGGACAGACTACTGAATAATGAAAAACTGTTTTTT
CASSLVMDRLLNNEKLFF
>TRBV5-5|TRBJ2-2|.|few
TGTGCCAGCAGCTTGGACTTAAACACCGGGGAGCTGTTTTTT
CASSLDLNTGELFF
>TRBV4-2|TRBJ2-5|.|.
TGTGCCAGCAGCCAAGATCCCAGGGGAGAGTATGAGACCCAGTACTTC
CASSQDPRGEYETQYF
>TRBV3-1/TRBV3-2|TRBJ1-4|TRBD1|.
TGTGCCAGCAGGGGACAGGGAGGTAATGAAAAACTGTTTTTT
CASRGQGGNEKLFF
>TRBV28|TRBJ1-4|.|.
TGTGCCAGCAGTCTATTCCAGGGGTTGAATGACGAAAAACTGTTTTTT
CASSLFQGLNDEKLFF